Only one count was recorded for the clone carrying this T cell receptor (beta chain). The data were obtained in a study of blood T cell repertoires in COVID-19. Study-level information: Sites in the United States, Italy and Spain provided acute and convalescent COVID-19 samples. PBMCs, B-cell-depleted T cells, or T cells were the source of the cDNA or gDNA that made up the material.

Study processing details: Reference gene primer amplification in the assay estimated nucleated cell counts. Sequencing used immunoSEQ multiplex PCR; TCRdb keeps in-frame clones, though not all of them. For V, J and clone size, that table is used; D and trimming come from the DNA. Of about 97,000 clones in the sample, roughly nine tenths were seen once. This CDR3 has 16 residues. The germline V gene encodes CDR1 SGHRS and CDR2 YFSETQ. The V end lost 0 bases, the J end lost 1 base, and 10 bases lay between the germline ends. The sequenced sample was peripheral blood. The clonotype comes from a man aged 45 to 65 with acute or convalescent COVID-19. The V call is TRBV5-1, the J call TRBJ2-2; tentative D call: TRBD1 (6 bases). CDR3 coding DNA: TGCGCCAGCAGCTTGGGTGGGGGCTGGAACACCGGGGAGCTGTTTTTT. The encoded protein is CASSLGGGWNTGELFF. The entire variable domain, with the rest obtained from reference TRBV5-1 and TRBJ2-2, is as follows: KAGVTQTPRYLIKTRGQQVTLSCSPISGHRSVSWYQQTPGQGLQFLFEYFSETQRNKGNFPGRFSGRQFSNSRSEMNVSTLELGDSALYLCASSLGGGWNTGELFFGEGSRLTVL.